The 11 T cell receptor beta chains given below trace back to one sample, sequenced in a study of breast tumors, draining lymph nodes, adjacent tissues. TCRdb independently ran MiXCR on the multiplex PCR reads; one entry per CDR3 protein. This table has approximately 200,000 distinct CDR3 sequences, approximately 31% appearing once. Axillary draining lymph nodes of breast cancer patients supplied the node samples. Sequencing input: axillary lymph node tissue. The receptors come from a female donor with breast cancer. Some clones in this sample may be carry-over from other donors' samples.

This clonotype was seen many times. The V gene is TRBV6-2 or TRBV6-3, the J gene TRBJ2-7, with TRBD2 as a possible D gene (5 bases). The germline V and J ends were trimmed by 7 bases and 13 bases, with 17 bases remaining between them. The CDR3 loop spans 11 amino acids. CDR1 is MNHEY, CDR2 SVGEGT, per germline. DNA for the CDR3: TGTGCCAGCACCCACGGCCCCCGGGAATACTTC. This encodes CASTHGPREYF.

The V gene is TRBV27, the J gene TRBJ1-4, with D perhaps TRBD1 (5 bases). Trimming pared 0 bases from V and 6 bases from J, leaving 11 bases between. The CDR3 consists of 15 residues. Germline CDR1 is MNHEY and CDR2 is SMNVEV (reference sequence). CDR3 nucleotide sequence: TGTGCCAGCAGTTTATCGGGGGTTCGGGATGAAAAACTGTTTTTT. Its protein product is CASSLSGVRDEKLFF.

Concerning this clonotype: One base away lies a much larger clone, so this may be a sequencing read error. This chain links TRBV19 with TRBJ2-1; D is possibly TRBD2 (6 bases). The CDR3 has 14 residues. Trimming removed 1 base at V and 7 bases at J, with 11 bases between. Germline loops: CDR1 LNHDA, CDR2 SQIVND (reference sequence). The CDR3 sequence is CASSIGVSGNEQFF. DNA of the CDR3: TGTGCCAGTAGTATAGGGGTTAGCGGTAATGAGCAGTTCTTC.

This clonotype has just a few counts. A single base separates this from a much larger clone, so it may be a read error. The rearrangement uses TRBV20-1 and TRBJ2-1, with D tentatively TRBD2 (5 bases). The germline CDR1 and CDR2 sequences are DFQATT and SNEGSKA (reference sequence). The CDR3 extends over 12 amino acids. DNA for the CDR3: TGCAGTGCTAGACAGGACTTTGATGAGCCGTTCTTC. Its translation is CSARQDFDEPFF.

This clonotype has ten or more counts. The rearrangement joins TRBV12-3 or TRBV12-4 to TRBJ2-2, with 7 bases fitting TRBD1. With V trimmed by 1 base and J by 6 bases, 2 bases remained unmatched. CDR3 length: 14 amino acids. In nucleotides, the CDR3 is TGTGCCAGCAGTTTAGGAGGGGGCCCCGGGGAGCTGTTTTTT. It specifies CASSLGGGPGELFF.

Concerning this clonotype: Since a much larger clone is just one base distant, this may be a read error. This sequence joins TRBV20-1 and TRBJ1-2, with D possibly matching TRBD1 (5 bases). This CDR3 has 12 amino acids. The germline gives CDR1 DFQATT, CDR2 SNEGSKA (reference sequence). The CDR3 reads CSAPTGNYGSTF. CDR3 DNA sequence: TGCAGTGCCCCCACAGGAAACTATGGCTCCACCTTC.

In its sample, this clonotype was seen many times. CDR3 in amino acids: CASTINLRAAQETQYF. Written as DNA, the CDR3 is TGTGCCAGCACCATCAACCTGCGCGCGGCCCAAGAGACCCAGTACTTC. The V gene is TRBV7-8, the J gene TRBJ2-5; D gene ambiguous. CDR3 length: 16 residues. Germline loops: CDR1 SGHVS, CDR2 FQNEAQ. V was clipped by 7 bases and J by 1 base, with 19 bases between them.

This clonotype was counted at least ten times. The chain uses TRBV14 and TRBJ2-5; 9 nucleotides agree with TRBD1. Germline values: CDR1 SGHDN, CDR2 FVKESK. Unmatched junction bases numbered 5, after V lost 0 bases and J lost 6 bases. This CDR3 is 15 amino acids long. The CDR3 protein is CASSQDTGGGKTQYF. The CDR3 region has the DNA TGTGCCAGCAGCCAAGATACAGGGGGCGGGAAGACCCAGTACTTC. The full variable domain, rest sourced from reference TRBV14 and TRBJ2-5, is EAGVTQFPSHSVIEKGQTVTLRCDPISGHDNLYWYRRVMGKEIKFLLHFVKESKQDESGMPNNRFLAERTGGTYSTLKVQPAELEDSGVYFCASSQDTGGGKTQYFGPGTRLLVL.

Only one count was recorded for this clonotype. A clone one base away is much larger, so this may be a read error. CDR3 bases: TGTGCCAGCAGTCGCGACAGGGACGGCGAGCAGTACTTC. It specifies CASSRDRDGEQYF. The V and J genes are TRBV6-1 and TRBJ2-7, with 7 positions matching TRBD1. V shed 5 bases, J shed 6 bases, and the junction held 7 bases outside the gene matches. From germline, CDR1 is MNHNS and CDR2 SASEGT. There are 13 residues in the CDR3.

Only a few counts were recorded for this clonotype. The chain links TRBV28 to TRBJ2-5, with 14 nucleotides matching TRBD2. There are 17 residues in the CDR3. CDR1 and CDR2 (germline): MDHEN, SYDVKM. Unmatched junction bases numbered 11, after V lost 6 bases and J lost 5 bases. Written as DNA, the CDR3 is TGTGCCAGCAGCTCCCCACCGGGACTAGCGGGAGAGGAGACCCAGTACTTC. It is translated as CASSSPPGLAGEETQYF.

This clonotype appeared many times. The chain is built from TRBV3-1 and TRBJ2-1; no definite D call. Germline values: CDR1 LGHDT, CDR2 YNNKEL (reference sequence). V was pared by 1 base and J by 0 bases, with 10 bases between. This CDR3 comprises 16 residues. The CDR3 is CASSQGSGGSYNEQFF. CDR3 in DNA: TGTGCCAGCAGCCAAGGGTCGGGCGGCTCCTACAATGAGCAGTTCTTC.